Following are 28 T cell receptor beta chains from one sample sequenced in a study of T cells in Graves' hyperthyroidism and ophthalmopathy. Template material for amplifying TCR beta CDR3 regions consisted of RNA transcripts. TCR CDR3 regions were first amplified by RT-PCR with HTBI primers. TCRdb fed the multiplex PCR reads into MiXCR, producing one record per CDR3 protein. This table holds roughly 570,000 distinct CDR3 sequences, roughly 50% found once. Sequenced material: peripheral blood or thyroid tissue (not recorded which). The receptors derive from an adult woman with Graves' disease, either hyperthyroidism or ophthalmopathy (not recorded which).

Many counts were recorded for this clonotype. This chain joins TRBV6-4 and TRBJ1-1; D gene ambiguous. There are 15 residues in the CDR3. V was clipped by 4 bases and J by 0 bases, with 12 bases between them. Germline V lookup: CDR1 MRHNA, CDR2 SNTAGT. The CDR3: CASSARGELNTEAFF. The DNA for the CDR3 is TGTGCCAGCAGTGCCCGTGGGGAGTTGAACACTGAAGCTTTCTTT.

This clonotype has just one count. This chain links TRBV13 with TRBJ1-2; D possibly corresponds to TRBD1 (5 bases). In germline, CDR1 is PRHDT, CDR2 FYEKMQ (reference sequence). V gave up 6 bases and J gave up 4 bases, with 21 bases separating them. There are 16 residues in the CDR3. This CDR3 reads CASSRTSTFDGYGYTF. The CDR3 DNA follows: TGTGCCAGCAGTAGGACATCGACTTTCGACGGCTATGGCTACACCTTC.

The table lists this clonotype with many counts. The chain couples TRBV6-1 to TRBJ2-2, with 7 bases lining up with TRBD1. Germline V gene sequence: CDR1 MNHNS, CDR2 SASEGT. CDR3 size: 14 residues. The V gene end was trimmed by 4 bases and the J gene end by 3 bases; junction bases not matched to a gene: 2. The CDR3 reads CASSADRDTGELFF. CDR3 DNA: TGTGCCAGCAGTGCTGACAGGGACACCGGGGAGCTGTTTTTT.

The DNA for the CDR3 is TGTGCCGCAGGGCGGGACAGCTCCTACGAGCAGTACTTC. This translates into CAAGRDSSYEQYF. J is TRBJ2-7 and V is TRBV28, with D possibly matching TRBD1 (7 bases). The CDR3 spans 13 residues. Germline CDR1 reads MDHEN; CDR2 reads SYDVKM. Trimming took off 11 bases at V and 0 bases at J, with 14 bases between the two ends.

This clonotype was counted at least ten times. The V call is TRBV29-1, the J call TRBJ1-2, with D tentatively TRBD1 (6 bases). Germline V CDR1 and CDR2: SQVTM, ANQGSEA. This CDR3 spans 12 amino acids. The V gene lost 5 bases and the J gene lost 2 bases, with 9 bases spanning the gap. CDR3 sequence: CSVRRGNYGYTF. In DNA, the CDR3 is TGCAGCGTTCGAAGGGGGAACTATGGCTACACCTTC.

The rearrangement joins TRBV10-2 to TRBJ1-1; D not resolved. Germline V gene lookup returns CDR1 WSHSY and CDR2 SAAADI. V shed 1 base and J shed 1 base, with 1 base lying between them. The length of the CDR3 is 12 residues. CDR3 bases: TGCGCCAGCAGTGAGTGGAACACTGAAGCTTTCTTT. Encoded protein: CASSEWNTEAFF.

Details on this clonotype: One end of the junction fails to match germline, which may point to a read error. The chain links TRBV15 to TRBJ1-6; TRBD1 is a possible D gene (5 bases). The germline V gene has CDR1 LNHNV and CDR2 YYDKDF (reference sequence). CDR3 length: 15 residues. CDR3 residues: CATSSGGGGSSPLHF. The CDR3 DNA follows: TGTGCCACTAGCAGTGGGGGGGGAGGAAGTTCACCCCTCCACTTT.

The rearrangement joins TRBV10-3 to TRBJ2-5, with a possible D match to TRBD2 (6 bases). V was pared by 8 bases and J by 5 bases, with 21 bases between. Germline V gene sequence: CDR1 ENHRY, CDR2 SYGVKD. There are 15 residues in the CDR3. CDR3 sequence: CAILKGAGMMETQYF. The DNA for the CDR3 is TGTGCCATCCTCAAAGGCGCGGGGATGATGGAGACCCAGTACTTC.

This clonotype was counted many times. The rearrangement uses TRBV10-3 and TRBJ2-7; TRBD2 matches at 11 bases. Trimming at V came to 3 bases and at J to 6 bases, leaving 7 bases not matched to a gene. Germline V gene data show CDR1 as ENHRY and CDR2 as SYGVKD. CDR3 length: 15 amino acids. The chain's CDR3 is CAISDGSGRAIEQYF. The CDR3 DNA reads as TGTGCCATCAGTGATGGTAGCGGGAGGGCTATCGAGCAGTACTTC.

This clonotype came up a few times. The chain links TRBV10-3 to TRBJ2-2, with D perhaps TRBD2 (5 bases). This CDR3 spans 16 amino acids. Trimming removed 4 bases from V and 2 bases from J, with 14 bases in between. The germline CDR1 and CDR2 sequences are ENHRY and SYGVKD. CDR3 in amino acids: CAISALAPLNTGELFF. The DNA of the CDR3 is TGTGCCATCAGTGCTCTAGCTCCCCTCAACACCGGGGAGCTGTTTTTT.

The rearrangement joins TRBV6-1 to TRBJ2-5; maybe TRBD1 (5 bases). There are 13 residues in the CDR3. Trimming cost V 6 bases and J 9 bases, with 17 bases left between them. The germline CDR1 and CDR2 sequences are MNHNS and SASEGT. CDR3 protein: CASRLGMKGPQYF. The CDR3 DNA is TGTGCCAGCAGGCTAGGAATGAAGGGGCCCCAGTACTTC.

This clonotype was found many times. The chain is built from TRBV7-9 and TRBJ2-2, with D possibly matching TRBD1 (5 bases). This CDR3 comprises 14 residues. The germline gives CDR1 SEHNR, CDR2 FQNEAQ (reference sequence). V was pared by 0 bases and J by 8 bases, with 10 bases between. Here the CDR3 DNA reads TGTGCCAGCAGCTTAGCAGTCGGACAAGGGGAGCTGTTTTTT. The encoded protein is CASSLAVGQGELFF.

DNA for the CDR3: TGCAGTGCTAGAGATCGTGGGCAGTACTTC. Protein: CSARDRGQYF. The V gene is TRBV20-1, the J gene TRBJ2-7; unclear D gene. The CDR3 contains 10 residues. Trimming stripped 0 bases from V and 9 bases from J, with 6 bases between. Germline V gene data show CDR1 as DFQATT and CDR2 as SNEGSKA (reference sequence).

The V gene is TRBV6-1, the J gene TRBJ1-4; TRBD1 aligns across 7 bases. The germline gives CDR1 MNHNS, CDR2 SASEGT. The length of the CDR3 is 17 residues. V gave up 1 base and J gave up 8 bases; unmatched junction bases: 13. In DNA form, the CDR3 reads TGTGCCAGCAGTGAAGTTACAGGGGTAGGAGGAACCGAAAAACTGTTTTTT. Its protein is CASSEVTGVGGTEKLFF.

CDR3 sequence reads: CSVLPGTGGRLAFF. CDR3 nucleotide sequence: TGCAGCGTTCTCCCCGGGACAGGGGGCCGGCTGGCTTTCTTT. The V gene is TRBV29-1, the J gene TRBJ1-1; 12 bases line up with TRBD1. The CDR3 runs 14 residues. CDR1 SQVTM and CDR2 ANQGSEA come from the germline V gene. The V gene end was trimmed by 5 bases and the J gene end by 11 bases; junction bases not matched to a gene: 12.

This clonotype was seen only once. The chain couples TRBV5-5 to TRBJ1-5, with 7 bases identical to TRBD1. Germline V gene lookup returns CDR1 SGHKS and CDR2 YYEKEE (reference sequence). This CDR3 spans 14 amino acids. V trimming: 4 bases; J trimming: 7 bases; junction bases outside the gene matches: 8. This CDR3 is CASSQDRAGQPQHF. In DNA form, the CDR3 reads TGTGCCAGCAGCCAAGACAGGGCAGGGCAGCCCCAGCATTTT.

This clonotype occurred many times. The J gene is TRBJ2-5, the V gene TRBV5-1; D is ambiguous. The germline gives CDR1 SGHRS, CDR2 YFSETQ. The CDR3 contains 14 residues. Trimming took 4 bases from V and 3 from J, leaving 13 bases between them. CDR3 loop: CASSPVRHEETQYF. The CDR3 nucleotides are TGCGCCAGCAGCCCCGTGAGGCATGAAGAGACCCAGTACTTC.

As concerns this clonotype: A junction end diverges from the germline sequence, so it may reflect a read error. The J gene is TRBJ2-5, the V gene TRBV7-7; D is perhaps TRBD1 or TRBD2 (5 bases each). Germline V lookup: CDR1 SSHAT, CDR2 FNYEAQ (reference sequence). This CDR3 is 15 amino acids long. The CDR3 loop reads CASSPRGPTSETQYF. The CDR3 DNA follows: TGTGCTAGCAGCCCTCGGGGACCCACTTCAGAGACCCAGTACTTC.

The V gene is TRBV24-1, the J gene TRBJ1-3; tentatively, D is TRBD1 (6 bases). This CDR3 has 15 amino acids. V was shortened by 5 bases and J by 1 base, with 11 bases between the two germline ends. Per the germline V gene, CDR1 is KGHDR and CDR2 is SFDVKD. The CDR3 region is CATSAPTGSGNTIYF. The CDR3 DNA follows: TGTGCCACCAGTGCACCAACAGGGTCTGGAAACACCATATATTTT.

The rearrangement uses TRBV7-2 and TRBJ2-6, with 7 positions matching TRBD1. This CDR3 is 15 amino acids long. V shed 4 bases, J shed 5 bases, and the junction held 5 bases outside the gene matches. Germline CDR1 is SGHTA and CDR2 is FQGNSA. The CDR3 coding sequence is TGTGCCAGCAGCTACAGACAGGGTAGGGCCAACGTCCTGACTTTC. Protein: CASSYRQGRANVLTF.

This chain connects TRBV20-1 to TRBJ2-7; D call uncertain. V lost 7 bases and J lost 0, with 10 bases in between. This CDR3 is built from 12 residues. CDR1 is DFQATT, CDR2 SNEGSKA, per germline (reference sequence). The CDR3 sequence is CSVGHSSYEQYF. CDR3 DNA: TGCAGTGTGGGTCATAGCTCCTACGAGCAGTACTTC.

The chain joins TRBV2 to TRBJ1-3; a possible D gene is TRBD1 (5 bases). V was clipped by 5 bases and J by 8 bases, with 13 bases between them. The CDR3 is made up of 13 amino acids. CDR1 and CDR2 (germline): SNHLY, FYNNEI. Here the CDR3 DNA reads TGTGCCAGCAGTACCGGGGCTGGCTACACCATATATTTT. It is translated as CASSTGAGYTIYF.

This chain links TRBV2 with TRBJ1-2, with no clear D. The CDR3 length is 13 residues. With 4 bases removed from V and 4 bases from J, the gap between germline ends came to 10 bases. CDR1 is SNHLY and CDR2 is FYNNEI in the germline V gene. The CDR3 region is CASSGGKSYGYTF. The CDR3 DNA is TGTGCCAGCAGTGGGGGAAAGAGCTATGGCTACACCTTC.

The CDR3 DNA reads TGTGCCAGCAGTGAACTGACAGGGGGCTACTATGGCTACACCTTC. Translated: CASSELTGGYYGYTF. The chain has TRBV2 and TRBJ1-2, with TRBD1 matching 10 bases. This CDR3 contains 15 residues. Germline loops: CDR1 SNHLY, CDR2 FYNNEI. The trim removed 2 bases at V and 3 bases at J, leaving 3 bases unmatched.

This clonotype was seen many times. CDR3 coding DNA: TGTGCCAGCAGCTTCTCTAATTCACCCCTCCACTTT. Its translation is CASSFSNSPLHF. The chain uses TRBV7-9 and TRBJ1-6; D remains unclear. Per the germline V gene, CDR1 is SEHNR and CDR2 is FQNEAQ (reference sequence). The CDR3 loop spans 12 amino acids. The V gene lost 3 bases and the J gene lost 6 bases, with 3 bases spanning the gap. Full variable domain (rest looked up from reference TRBV7-9 and TRBJ1-6): DTGVSQNPRHKITKRGQNVTFRCDPISEHNRLYWYRQTLGQGPEFLTYFQNEAQLEKSRLLSDRFSAERPKGSFSTLEIQRTEQGDSAMYLCASSFSNSPLHFGNGTRLTVT.

At least ten counts were recorded for this clonotype. The rearrangement joins TRBV5-1 to TRBJ1-5; D gene uncertain. Germline V gives CDR1 SGHRS, CDR2 YFSETQ. The CDR3 is 13 amino acids. V was trimmed by 3 bases and J by 0 bases, leaving 4 bases between them. The CDR3 is CASSYNSNQPQHF. CDR3 nucleotide sequence: TGCGCCAGCAGCTACAATAGCAATCAGCCCCAGCATTTT.

The chain carries TRBV7-8 and TRBJ2-7, with TRBD2 identical over 11 bases. J lost 7 bases, V lost 4 bases, and 6 bases had no gene match. CDR3 length: 14 amino acids. Germline CDR1 SGHVS, CDR2 FQNEAQ. The CDR3 loop is CASSYGLAGEEQYF. CDR3 DNA: TGTGCCAGCAGCTACGGACTAGCGGGCGAGGAGCAGTACTTC.

The chain carries TRBV7-9 and TRBJ2-6; perhaps TRBD2 as D (5 bases). This CDR3 has 16 amino acids. From germline, CDR1 is SEHNR and CDR2 FQNEAQ (reference sequence). Trimming removed 4 bases at V and 1 base at J, with 11 bases between. CDR3 DNA: TGTGCCAGCAGCTCCGAGGGTGCGTCTGGGGCCAACGTCCTGACTTTC. The encoded protein is CASSSEGASGANVLTF.